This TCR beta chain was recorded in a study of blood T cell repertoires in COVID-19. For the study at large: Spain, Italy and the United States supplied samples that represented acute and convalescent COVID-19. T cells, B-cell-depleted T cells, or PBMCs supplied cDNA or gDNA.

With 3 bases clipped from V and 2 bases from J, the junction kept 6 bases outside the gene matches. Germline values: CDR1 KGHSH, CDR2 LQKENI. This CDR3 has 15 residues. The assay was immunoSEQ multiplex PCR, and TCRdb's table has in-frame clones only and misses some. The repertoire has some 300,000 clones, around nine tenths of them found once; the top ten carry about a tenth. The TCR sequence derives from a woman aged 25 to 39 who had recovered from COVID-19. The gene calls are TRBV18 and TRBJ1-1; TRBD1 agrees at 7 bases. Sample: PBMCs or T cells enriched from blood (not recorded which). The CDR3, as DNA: TGTGCCAGCTCACCTAACAGGGGCGATAACACTGAAGCTTTCTTT. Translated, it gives CASSPNRGDNTEAFF. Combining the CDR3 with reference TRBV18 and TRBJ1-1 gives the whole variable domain NAGVMQNPRHLVRRRGQEARLRCSPMKGHSHVYWYRQLPEEGLKFMVYLQKENIIDESGMPKERFSAEFPKEGPSILRIQQVVRGDSAAYFCASSPNRGDNTEAFFGQGTRLTVV.